The 3 T cell receptor beta chains presented below share a single source sample, sequenced in a study of blood T cell repertoires in COVID-19. TCRdb's table, derived via immunoSEQ multiplex PCR, lists solely in-frame clones and lacks some. The profile covers around 300,000 clones, with 89% appearing a single time and around 1.7% taken by the ten largest. The sample was PBMCs or T cells enriched from blood (not recorded which). These TCRs come from a woman aged 40 to 50 who had recovered from COVID-19.

The CDR3 protein is CASSKEGSWNCTEAFF. In DNA, the CDR3 is TGTGCCAGCAGCAAAGAAGGGAGCTGGAATTGCACTGAAGCTTTCTTT. The chain couples TRBV21-1 to TRBJ1-1. TRBV21-1 is noted as a pseudogene. This CDR3 region has 16 residues.

The chain uses TRBV7-8 and TRBJ2-7; D is perhaps TRBD2 (5 bases). Per the germline V gene, CDR1 is SGHVS and CDR2 is FQNEAQ. Trimming removed 5 bases at V and 1 base at J, with 12 bases between. This CDR3 has 14 residues. The CDR3 loop is CASSRGVASYEQYF. The CDR3 DNA sequence: TGTGCCAGCAGCCGGGGAGTGGCGTCCTACGAGCAGTACTTC.

V is TRBV2 and J is TRBJ1-1; D is unresolved. The germline V and J ends were trimmed by 10 bases and 1 base, with 7 bases remaining between them. The CDR3 is 11 residues long. CDR1 SNHLY and CDR2 FYNNEI come from the germline V gene. The CDR3, as DNA: TGTGCCATCCGGGAGAACACTGAAGCTTTCTTT. Translated: CAIRENTEAFF.